These 2 T cell receptor beta chains share one sample of origin, sequenced in a study of Tregs in tolerant kidney transplant recipients. Sequencing was performed with immunoSEQ multiplex PCR; in TCRdb, only in-frame clones are kept and a portion is missing. The data contain under 95,000 clones, around 93% of them singletons. The sequencing here drew on Tregs from blood, taken before the transplant. The receptors shown here come from a human donor who received a combined kidney and bone marrow transplant.

J is TRBJ1-6 and V is TRBV10-1; a weak D match, TRBD1 (6 bases). CDR1 is WNHNN and CDR2 is SYGVQD in the germline V gene (reference sequence). V dropped 5 bases and J dropped 13 bases, with 24 bases sitting between them. The CDR3 has 16 residues. CDR3 DNA sequence: TGCGCCAGCAGTCGGGGCCGGGACACCTATCCTAATCCCCTCCACTTT. The encoded protein is CASSRGRDTYPNPLHF.

The chain has TRBV28 and TRBJ2-7; tentatively, D is TRBD2 (5 bases). V lost 5 bases, J lost 0 bases, and 20 bases lay in between. The CDR3 consists of 17 residues. Germline V gene data show CDR1 as MDHEN and CDR2 as SYDVKM. CDR3: CASSPWELDLSSYEQYF. CDR3 bases: TGTGCCAGCAGTCCCTGGGAGCTGGACCTCAGCTCCTACGAGCAGTACTTC. The variable domain in full, with the rest retrieved from reference TRBV28 and TRBJ2-7, is DVKVTQSSRYLVKRTGEKVFLECVQDMDHENMFWYRQDPGLGLRLIYFSYDVKMKEKGDIPEGYSVSREKKERFSLILESASTNQTSMYLCASSPWELDLSSYEQYFGPGTRLTVT.